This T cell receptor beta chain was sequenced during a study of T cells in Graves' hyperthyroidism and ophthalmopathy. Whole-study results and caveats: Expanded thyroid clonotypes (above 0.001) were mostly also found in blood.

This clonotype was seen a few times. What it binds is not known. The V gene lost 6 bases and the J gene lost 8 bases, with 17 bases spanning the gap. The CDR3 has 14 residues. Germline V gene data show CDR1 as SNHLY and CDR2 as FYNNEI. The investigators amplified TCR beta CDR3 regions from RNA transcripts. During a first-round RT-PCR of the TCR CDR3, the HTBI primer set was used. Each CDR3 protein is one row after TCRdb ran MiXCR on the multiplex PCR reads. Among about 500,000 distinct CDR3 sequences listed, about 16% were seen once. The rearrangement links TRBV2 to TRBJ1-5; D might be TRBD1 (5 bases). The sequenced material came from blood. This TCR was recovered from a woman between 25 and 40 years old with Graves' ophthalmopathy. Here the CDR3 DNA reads TGTGCCAGCAGGGACTCAGGGTACGGGGAGCCCCAGCATTTT. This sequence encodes CASRDSGYGEPQHF. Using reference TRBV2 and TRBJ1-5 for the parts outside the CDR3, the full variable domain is EPEVTQTPSHQVTQMGQEVILRCVPISNHLYFYWYRQILGQKVEFLVSFYNNEISEKSEIFDDQFSVERPDGSNFTLKIRSTKLEDSAMYFCASRDSGYGEPQHFGDGTRLSIL.